A single TCR beta chain is shown here with its context. Its antigen is currently unknown. These data belong to a study of T cell responses to AZD1222 COVID-19 vaccine. Study overall: Second doses that came at about 4 or about 12 weeks were put together. General observations from the study: Females outnumbered males among donors, who were mostly white British; clonal diversity was possibly underestimated. Only 5 or 6 people who got AZD1222 tested seropositive at baseline. Researchers report vaccine-associated CD4 TCRs spanning spike, with dominance at 160-218 and 743-854.

The ends lost 0 bases at V and 0 bases at J; junction bases unmatched: 5. This CDR3 has 17 residues. Germline CDR1 and CDR2: LGHNA and YNFKEQ. Clones were sequenced by immunoSEQ multiplex PCR, and TCRdb holds only the in-frame ones, with some missing. In the table there are approximately 120,000 clones, about nine tenths of which are singletons. This clonotype originated in an adult in good health. J is TRBJ2-3 and V is TRBV4-2; TRBD2 matches 8 bases. The sample here was peripheral blood, taken on day 0 of AZD1222 vaccination. CDR3 loop: CASSQDPAGGSTDTQYF. The CDR3 DNA reads as TGTGCCAGCAGCCAAGATCCGGCGGGGGGAAGCACAGATACGCAGTATTTT.